The clone carrying this T cell receptor beta chain turned up a few times. The sample comes from a study of blood T cell repertoires in COVID-19. Whole-study context: Collection of acute and convalescent COVID-19 samples took place in the United States, Italy and Spain. Sources were T cells, B-cell-depleted T cells, or PBMCs; the material itself was cDNA or gDNA.

Authors' processing steps: Reference gene primer amplification gave nucleated cell count estimates. Assay used: immunoSEQ multiplex PCR; TCRdb lists only in-frame clones, some missing. V, J and clone size are those of that table, while D and trimming were read from the DNA. This sample has roughly 140,000 clones, with more than 65% found just once. Germline V gene sequence: CDR1 SGHAT, CDR2 FQNNGV. CDR3 length: 15 residues. Losses at the gene ends were 1 base for V and 8 bases for J; bases not matched to a gene: 2. The chain links TRBV11-2 to TRBJ2-1; 13 nucleotides agree with TRBD2. The sample was peripheral blood. This TCR came from a woman between 45 and 65 years old with acute or convalescent COVID-19. In DNA form, the CDR3 reads TGTGCCAGCAGCTTAGCGGGACTAGCGGGGCATGAGCAGTTCTTC. Protein: CASSLAGLAGHEQFF.